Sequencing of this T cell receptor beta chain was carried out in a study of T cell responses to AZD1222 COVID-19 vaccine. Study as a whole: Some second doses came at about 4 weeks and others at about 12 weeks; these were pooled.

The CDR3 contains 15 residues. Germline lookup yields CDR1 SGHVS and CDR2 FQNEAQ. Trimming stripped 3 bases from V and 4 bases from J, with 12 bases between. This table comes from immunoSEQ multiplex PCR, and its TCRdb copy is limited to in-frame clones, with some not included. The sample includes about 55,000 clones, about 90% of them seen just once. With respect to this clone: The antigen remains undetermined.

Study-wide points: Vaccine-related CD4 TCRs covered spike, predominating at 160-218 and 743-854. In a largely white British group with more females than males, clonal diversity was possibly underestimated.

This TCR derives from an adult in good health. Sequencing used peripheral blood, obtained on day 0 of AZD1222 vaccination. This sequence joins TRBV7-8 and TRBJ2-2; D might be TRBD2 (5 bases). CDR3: CASSFRLSATGELFF. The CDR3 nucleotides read TGTGCCAGCAGCTTCCGACTAAGCGCCACCGGGGAGCTGTTTTTT.